The 2 T cell receptor beta chains listed next were all sequenced from one sample in a study of vaccination and CD4 T cells after COVID-19. The Oncomine TCR Beta short-read assay sequenced DNA from cultured CD4+ T cells. Via MiXCR, TCRdb re-called the PCR reads, giving one row per CDR3 protein. The repertoire consists of tens of thousands of distinct CDR3 sequences, with about 56% occurring once and the leading ten covering less than 7%. Described treatment: approximately 9-day PBMC culture with coronavirus spike peptide pools or control peptides (ViraFEST assay). What these receptors recognize is not known. Source material: CD4+ T cells from blood, cultured in vitro. These receptors came from a human donor who had recovered from COVID-19.

The chain links TRBV6-1 to TRBJ2-2; possibly TRBD1 for D (7 bases). This CDR3 has 16 amino acids. V was cut by 5 bases and J by 2 bases, with 15 bases left in between. CDR1 is MNHNS and CDR2 is SASEGT in the germline V gene. The CDR3 nucleotides are TGTGCCAGCAGTCGGCGGGGACAGATCAACACCGGGGAGCTGTTTTTT. Translated: CASSRRGQINTGELFF.

This clonotype is judged large. The chain couples TRBV19 to TRBJ1-2; no reliable D call. CDR1 and CDR2 from the germline V gene are LNHDA and SQIVND (reference sequence). Between the trimmed V and J ends, which lost 7 bases and 2 bases, there was a span of 11 bases. This CDR3 has 13 amino acids. CDR3 amino acids: CASTLVGNYGYTF. The CDR3 DNA sequence: TGTGCCAGTACCCTCGTGGGAAACTATGGCTACACCTTC.